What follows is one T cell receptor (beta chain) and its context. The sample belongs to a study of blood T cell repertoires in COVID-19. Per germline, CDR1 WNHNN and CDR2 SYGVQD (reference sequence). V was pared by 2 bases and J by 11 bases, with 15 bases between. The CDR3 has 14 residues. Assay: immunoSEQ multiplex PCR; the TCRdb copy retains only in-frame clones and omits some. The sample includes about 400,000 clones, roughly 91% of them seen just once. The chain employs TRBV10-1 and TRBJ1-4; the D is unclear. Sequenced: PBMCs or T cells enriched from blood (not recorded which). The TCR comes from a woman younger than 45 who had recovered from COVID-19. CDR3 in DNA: TGCGCCAGCAGTGAGGGGGTCGACTCGGGGAAACTGTTTTTT. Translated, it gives CASSEGVDSGKLFF.